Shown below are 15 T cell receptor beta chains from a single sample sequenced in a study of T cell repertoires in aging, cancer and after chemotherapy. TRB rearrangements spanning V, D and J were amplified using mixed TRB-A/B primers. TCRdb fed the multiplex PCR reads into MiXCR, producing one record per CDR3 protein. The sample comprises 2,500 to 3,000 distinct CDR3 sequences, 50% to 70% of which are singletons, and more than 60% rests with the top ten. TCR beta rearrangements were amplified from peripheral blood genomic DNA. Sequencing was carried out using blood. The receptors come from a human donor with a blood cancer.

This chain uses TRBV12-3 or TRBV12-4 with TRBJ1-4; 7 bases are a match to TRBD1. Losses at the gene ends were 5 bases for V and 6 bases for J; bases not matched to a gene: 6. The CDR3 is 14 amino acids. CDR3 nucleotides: TGTGCCAGCAGTGTCAGGGGGGGTTATGAAAAACTGTTTTTT. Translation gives CASSVRGGYEKLFF.

In DNA, the CDR3 is TGCAGCGTAGAAAGGGGAACCGGGGGCTACGAGCAGTTCTTC. The encoded protein is CSVERGTGGYEQFF. The gene calls are TRBV29-1 and TRBJ2-1; D might be TRBD1 or TRBD2, each matching 6 bases. Germline V gene sequence: CDR1 SQVTM, CDR2 ANQGSEA. With 6 bases removed from V and 10 bases from J, the gap between germline ends came to 22 bases. This CDR3 is 14 amino acids long.

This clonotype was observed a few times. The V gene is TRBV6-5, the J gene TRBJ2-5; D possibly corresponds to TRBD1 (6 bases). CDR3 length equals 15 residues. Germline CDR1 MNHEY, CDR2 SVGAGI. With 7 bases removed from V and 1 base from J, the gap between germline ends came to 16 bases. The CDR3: CASNLGQGPQETQYF. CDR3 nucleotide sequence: TGTGCCAGCAACTTAGGGCAGGGGCCCCAAGAGACCCAGTACTTC.

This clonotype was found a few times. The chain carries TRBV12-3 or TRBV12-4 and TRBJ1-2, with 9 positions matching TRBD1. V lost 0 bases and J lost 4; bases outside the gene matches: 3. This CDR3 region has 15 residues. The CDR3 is CASSLATGGGYGYTF. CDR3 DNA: TGTGCCAGCAGTTTAGCGACAGGGGGTGGCTATGGCTACACCTTC.

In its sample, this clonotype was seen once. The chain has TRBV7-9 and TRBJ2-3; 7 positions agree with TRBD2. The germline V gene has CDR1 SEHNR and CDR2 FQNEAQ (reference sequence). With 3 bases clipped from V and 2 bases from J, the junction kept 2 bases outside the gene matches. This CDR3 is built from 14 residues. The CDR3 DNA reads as TGTGCCAGCAGCTTCAGCGGGGCCACAGATACGCAGTATTTT. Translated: CASSFSGATDTQYF.

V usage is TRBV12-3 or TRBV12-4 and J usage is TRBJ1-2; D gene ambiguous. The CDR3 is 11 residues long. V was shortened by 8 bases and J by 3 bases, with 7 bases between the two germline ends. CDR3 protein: CASSGDYGYTF. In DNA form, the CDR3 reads TGTGCCAGCTCGGGCGACTATGGCTACACCTTC.

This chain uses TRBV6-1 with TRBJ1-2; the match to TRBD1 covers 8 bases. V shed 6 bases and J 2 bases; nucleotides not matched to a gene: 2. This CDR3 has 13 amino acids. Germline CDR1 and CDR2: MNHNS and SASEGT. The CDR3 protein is CASRGQANYGYTF. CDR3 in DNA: TGTGCCAGCAGGGGACAGGCGAACTATGGCTACACCTTC.

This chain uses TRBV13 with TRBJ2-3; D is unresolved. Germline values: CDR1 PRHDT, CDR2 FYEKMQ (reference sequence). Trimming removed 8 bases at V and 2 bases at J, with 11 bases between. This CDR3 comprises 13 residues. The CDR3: CASEESITDTQYF. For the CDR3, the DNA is TGTGCCAGCGAGGAGAGTATCACAGATACGCAGTATTTT.

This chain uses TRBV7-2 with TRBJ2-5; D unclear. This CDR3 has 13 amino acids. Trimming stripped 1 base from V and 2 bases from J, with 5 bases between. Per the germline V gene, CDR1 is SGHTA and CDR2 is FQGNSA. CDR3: CASSLGRQETQYF. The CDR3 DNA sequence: TGTGCCAGCAGCTTAGGACGGCAAGAGACCCAGTACTTC.

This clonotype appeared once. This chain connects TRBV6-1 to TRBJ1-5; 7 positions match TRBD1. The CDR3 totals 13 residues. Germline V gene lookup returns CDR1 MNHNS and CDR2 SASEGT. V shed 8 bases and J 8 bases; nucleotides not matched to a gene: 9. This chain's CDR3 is CASGAGGHEPQHF. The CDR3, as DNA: TGTGCCAGCGGGGCAGGGGGACATGAGCCCCAGCATTTT.

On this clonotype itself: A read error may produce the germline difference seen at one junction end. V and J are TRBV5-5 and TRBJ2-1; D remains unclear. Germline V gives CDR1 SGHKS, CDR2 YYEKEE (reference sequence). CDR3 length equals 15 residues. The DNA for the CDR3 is TGTGCCAGCAGCTTGTCTGAAACCCGAATCAATCAGCAGTTCTTC. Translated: CASSLSETRINQQFF.

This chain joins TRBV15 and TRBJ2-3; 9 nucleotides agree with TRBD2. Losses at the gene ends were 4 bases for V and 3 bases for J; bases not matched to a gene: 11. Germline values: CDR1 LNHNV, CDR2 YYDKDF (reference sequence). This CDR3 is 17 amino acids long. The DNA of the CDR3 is TGTGCCACCAGCATCTCGTCACGGCGGGAGGGGACAGATACGCAGTATTTT. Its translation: CATSISSRREGTDTQYF.

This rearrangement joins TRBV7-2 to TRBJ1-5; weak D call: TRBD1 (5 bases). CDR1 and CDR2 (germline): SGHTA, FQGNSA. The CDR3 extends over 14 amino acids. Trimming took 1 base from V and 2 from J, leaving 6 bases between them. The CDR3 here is CASSLVGRNQPQHF. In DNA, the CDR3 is TGTGCCAGCAGCTTAGTGGGACGCAATCAGCCCCAGCATTTT.

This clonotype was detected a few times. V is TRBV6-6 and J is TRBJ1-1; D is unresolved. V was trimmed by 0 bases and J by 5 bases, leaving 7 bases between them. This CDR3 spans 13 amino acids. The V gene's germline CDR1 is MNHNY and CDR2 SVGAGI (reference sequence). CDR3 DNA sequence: TGTGCCAGCAGTTACTCGAAGGAGACTGAAGCTTTCTTT. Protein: CASSYSKETEAFF.

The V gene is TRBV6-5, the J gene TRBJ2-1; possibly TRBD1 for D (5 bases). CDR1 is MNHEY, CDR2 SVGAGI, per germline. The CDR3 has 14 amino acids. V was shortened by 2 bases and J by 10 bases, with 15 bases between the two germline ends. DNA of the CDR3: TGTGCCAGCAGTTACGGGGCCTCTTCCTACGAGCAGTTCTTC. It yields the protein CASSYGASSYEQFF.